This T cell receptor beta chain stems from a study of CD8+ T cells in alopecia areata. Isolated RNA was reverse transcribed into cDNA used as the sequencing template. TCRdb's table, derived via immunoSEQ multiplex PCR, lists solely in-frame clones and lacks some. Of 75,000 to 100,000 clones in the sample, roughly two fifths were seen once. Germline CDR1 and CDR2: LNHNV and YYDKDF (reference sequence). CDR3 length: 15 residues. V gave up 3 bases and J gave up 7 bases, with 16 bases separating them. This clone has more than one count but fewer than ten. The genes are TRBV15 and TRBJ2-1, with D perhaps given as TRBD1 or TRBD2 (5 bases each). The specimen sequenced was CD4+ T cells sorted from blood. This sequence originates from a human donor with alopecia areata. CDR3 region: CATSSRGDSPNEQFF. DNA for the CDR3: TGTGCCACCAGCAGTCGGGGAGACAGTCCTAATGAGCAGTTCTTC.